This is a list of T cell receptor beta chains from one sample in a study of blood T cell repertoires in COVID-19. Some clones are missing from TCRdb's copy, which holds only in-frame ones; the method was immunoSEQ multiplex PCR. The sample gives under 95,000 clones, about 83% of which show up once; approximately 28% is in the top ten. The sample taken for sequencing was peripheral blood. Source of these receptors: a woman aged 80 or older with acute or convalescent COVID-19. Both conserved end residues are part of each CDR3. Size values are once, few and many counts, or a class for expanded clones, and some rows have none.

clone_size,v_call,j_call,cdr3_aa
-,TRBV7-2,TRBJ2-3,CASSLGLAGVGTQYF
once,TRBV5-6,TRBJ2-7,CASSLGGTVHYEQYF
-,TRBV4-2,TRBJ2-7,CASSQDFGGLFYEQYF
-,TRBV29-1,TRBJ2-5,CSGGHVLTQYF
-,TRBV10-3,TRBJ2-1,CAISERRAGEGNEQFF
-,TRBV7-2,TRBJ2-7,CASSFGGRVTYEQYF
-,TRBV19,TRBJ2-3,CASSTSSGTSSQYF
-,TRBV11-3,TRBJ2-1,CASSLRGEQFF
once,TRBV12-3/TRBV12-4,TRBJ1-6,CASSDRGTSPLHF
-,TRBV9,TRBJ1-4,CASSATTGVGNEKLFF
-,TRBV7-9,TRBJ2-3,CASSLASGGTDTQYF
-,TRBV19,TRBJ2-2,CASSPLKNTGELFF
-,TRBV18,TRBJ2-1,CASSPGGTSGHNEQFF
-,TRBV19,TRBJ2-7,CASSWRELGEQYF
-,TRBV7-6,TRBJ2-5,CASSLAGGPGETQYF
-,TRBV18,TRBJ1-1,CASSQQANTEAFF
-,TRBV6-5,TRBJ1-1,CASSYSRSSTEAFF
-,TRBV7-2,TRBJ2-7,CASSLGTIYEQYF
-,TRBV3-1/TRBV3-2,TRBJ1-4,CASSQGLRATNEKLFF
many,TRBV4-3,TRBJ1-1,CASSQVTGTNTEAFF
-,TRBV13,TRBJ2-1,CASSFGSGGSYNEQFF
-,TRBV2,TRBJ2-7,CASKYGVAYEQYF
few,TRBV30,TRBJ1-4,CAWRTPGAREKLFF
-,TRBV19,TRBJ2-1,CASSTYGTGLRNEQFF
-,TRBV2,TRBJ2-1,CASSEDRQGYNEQFF
-,TRBV7-2,TRBJ1-3,CASSFPGNTIYF
-,TRBV7-2,TRBJ2-7,CASSPAFRGEQYF
-,TRBV3-1/TRBV3-2,TRBJ1-1,CASSQTITGDTEAFF
-,TRBV12-3/TRBV12-4,TRBJ2-5,CASSLGRGVTQYF
-,TRBV4-2,TRBJ1-6,CASSQDLGSSYNSPLHF
-,TRBV5-4,TRBJ2-7,CASSPQGAAYEQYF
-,TRBV4-1,TRBJ2-7,CASSLLAGTLSYEQYF
-,TRBV5-5,TRBJ2-7,CASSSLGTRGYEQYF
-,TRBV25-1,TRBJ1-1,CASLTGAGEAFF
-,TRBV4-1,TRBJ2-7,CASSLQGSRAYEQYF
once,TRBV28,TRBJ1-1,CASSTGGAMNTEAFF
-,TRBV28,TRBJ2-7,CASSFNLAGDYEQYF
-,TRBV7-3,TRBJ2-5,CASSLSEGPPKETQYF
-,TRBV4-3,TRBJ2-2,CASSQEFTGVYAGELFF
-,TRBV6-5,TRBJ2-5,CASSPSAGRETQYF
-,TRBV19,TRBJ2-7,CASSRQRYSYEQYF
-,TRBV2,TRBJ2-2,CASSVGGSAGELFF
-,TRBV5-1,TRBJ1-2,CASSLGQAFYGYTF
once,TRBV19,TRBJ1-5,CASRRGHFGVYSNQPQHF
once,TRBV5-4,TRBJ2-2,CASSFRDSNTGELFF